One sample yielded the 5 T cell receptor beta chains listed below, sequenced in a study of blood T cell repertoires in COVID-19 (dated by TCRdb to the early 2020s). Library generation was performed with the immunoSEQ multiplex PCR assay. In TCRdb, the immuneACCESS table is reduced to in-frame sequences with V and J assigned. These tables do not hold every clone; where another copy was compared, an unresolved V gene accounts for under half, and the others remain unexplained. The sample profile shows approximately 70,000 clones; 88% of them were found once. In total, the top ten clones hold about 1.4% of the sample. Sequenced material: peripheral blood. The receptor set was obtained from a human donor in a cohort sampled during active COVID-19.

A few counts support this clone. V and J are TRBV13 and TRBJ2-7; no clear D. Germline CDR1 and CDR2: PRHDT and FYEKMQ (reference sequence). The V and J ends lost 1 base and 3 bases respectively, with 7 bases between them. CDR3 length equals 13 residues. In DNA form, the CDR3 reads TGTGCCAGCAGCTTAGAGCCCGGCTACGAGCAGTACTTC. Protein sequence: CASSLEPGYEQYF.

V is TRBV9 and J is TRBJ1-4, with 7 bases identical to TRBD1. The CDR3 has 13 residues. The ends lost 7 bases at V and 5 bases at J; junction bases unmatched: 5. Germline CDR1 SGDLS, CDR2 YYNGEE. CDR3: CASGDRANEKLFF. As DNA, the CDR3 is TGTGCCAGCGGTGACAGGGCCAATGAAAAACTGTTTTTT.

DNA of the CDR3: TGTGCCAGCGGGTATCCCGGAGTTGAGAACACCATATATTTT. Translated, it gives CASGYPGVENTIYF. The chain couples TRBV6-6 to TRBJ1-3; D call uncertain. V shed 8 bases and J shed 7 bases, with 18 bases lying between them. Germline assignment: CDR1 MNHNY and CDR2 SVGAGI (reference sequence). This CDR3 contains 14 residues.

The chain couples TRBV28 to TRBJ2-2; possibly TRBD2 for D (7 bases). V gave up 8 bases and J gave up 3 bases, with 13 bases separating them. Germline CDR1 reads MDHEN; CDR2 reads SYDVKM. The CDR3 is 14 residues long. The CDR3 DNA is TGTGCCAGCGTGGGGGGGCGCGACACCGGGGAGCTGTTTTTT. It encodes CASVGGRDTGELFF.

V gene TRBV6-5 combines with J gene TRBJ1-6, with a weak D call TRBD1 (6 bases). This CDR3 has 15 amino acids. V shed 9 bases and J shed 4 bases, with 16 bases lying between them. Germline CDR1 reads MNHEY; CDR2 reads SVGAGI. For the CDR3, the DNA is TGTGCCAGTCGTACTGCCGGGACATATAATTCACCCCTCCACTTT. Protein sequence: CASRTAGTYNSPLHF.